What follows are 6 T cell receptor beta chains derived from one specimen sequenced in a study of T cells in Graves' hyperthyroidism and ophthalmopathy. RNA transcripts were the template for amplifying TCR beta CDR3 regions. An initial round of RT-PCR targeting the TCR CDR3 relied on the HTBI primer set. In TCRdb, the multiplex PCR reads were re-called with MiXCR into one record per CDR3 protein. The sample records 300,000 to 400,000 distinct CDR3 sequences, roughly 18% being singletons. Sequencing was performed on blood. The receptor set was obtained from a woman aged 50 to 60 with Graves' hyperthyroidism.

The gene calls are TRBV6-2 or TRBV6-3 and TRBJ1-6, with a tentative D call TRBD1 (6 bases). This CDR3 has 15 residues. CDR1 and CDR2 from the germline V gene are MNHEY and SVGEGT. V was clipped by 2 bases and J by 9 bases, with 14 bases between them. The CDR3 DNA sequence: TGTGCCAGCAGTTACGGCCACAGGGTCCCTTCACCCCTCCACTTT. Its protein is CASSYGHRVPSPLHF.

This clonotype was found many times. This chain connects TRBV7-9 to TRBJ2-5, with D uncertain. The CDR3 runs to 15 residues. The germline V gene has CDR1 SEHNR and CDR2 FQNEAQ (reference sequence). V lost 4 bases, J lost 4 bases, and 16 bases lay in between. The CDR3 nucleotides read TGTGCCAGCAGCTCGCTTACCTCCCCGGGAGAGACCCAGTACTTC. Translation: CASSSLTSPGETQYF.

The CDR3 is CATSDLTTDTQYF. The CDR3, as DNA: TGTGCCACCAGTGATTTAACCACAGATACGCAGTATTTT. The chain has TRBV24-1 and TRBJ2-3, with unresolved D. The CDR3 totals 13 residues. Germline CDR1 and CDR2: KGHDR and SFDVKD. The ends were cut back, 1 base at V and 2 bases at J, with 3 bases in the middle.

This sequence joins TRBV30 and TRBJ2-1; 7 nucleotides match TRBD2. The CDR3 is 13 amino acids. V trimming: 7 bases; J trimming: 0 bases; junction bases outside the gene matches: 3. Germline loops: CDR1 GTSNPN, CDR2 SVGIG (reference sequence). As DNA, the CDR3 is TGTGCCTTAAGCGGGGCCTCCTACAATGAGCAGTTCTTC. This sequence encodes CALSGASYNEQFF.

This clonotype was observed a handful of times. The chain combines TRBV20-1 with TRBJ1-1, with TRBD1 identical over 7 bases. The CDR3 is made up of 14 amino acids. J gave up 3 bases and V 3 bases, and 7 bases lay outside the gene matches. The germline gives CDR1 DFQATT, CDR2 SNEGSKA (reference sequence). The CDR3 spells CSARSPGGHTEAFF. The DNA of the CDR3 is TGCAGTGCTAGGTCTCCAGGGGGTCACACTGAAGCTTTCTTT.

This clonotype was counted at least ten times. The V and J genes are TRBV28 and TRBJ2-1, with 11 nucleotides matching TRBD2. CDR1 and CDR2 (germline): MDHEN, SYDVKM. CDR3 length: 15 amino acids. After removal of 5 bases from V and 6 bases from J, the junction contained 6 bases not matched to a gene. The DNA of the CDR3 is TGTGCCAGCAGTGGTAGCGGGAGGGCCTTCAATGAGCAGTTCTTC. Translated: CASSGSGRAFNEQFF.